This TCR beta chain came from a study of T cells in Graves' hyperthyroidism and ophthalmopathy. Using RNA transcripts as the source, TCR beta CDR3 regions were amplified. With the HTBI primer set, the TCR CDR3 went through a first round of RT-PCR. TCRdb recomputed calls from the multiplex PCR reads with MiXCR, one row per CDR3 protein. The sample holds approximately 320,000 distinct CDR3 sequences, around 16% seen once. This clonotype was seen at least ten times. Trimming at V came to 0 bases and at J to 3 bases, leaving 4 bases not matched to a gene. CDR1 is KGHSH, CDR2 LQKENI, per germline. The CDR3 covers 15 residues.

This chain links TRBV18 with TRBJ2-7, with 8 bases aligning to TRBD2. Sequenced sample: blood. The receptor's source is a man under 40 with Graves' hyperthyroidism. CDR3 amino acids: CASSPPGGGDYEQYF. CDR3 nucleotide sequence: TGTGCCAGCTCACCACCCGGGGGGGGAGACTACGAGCAGTACTTC.